Below are 21 T cell receptor beta chains sequenced from a single sample in a study of cytomegalovirus exposure and HLA in healthy donors. Primers included in the PCR were 60 Vbeta and 13 Jbeta primers. The data were produced by immunoSEQ multiplex PCR, yet TCRdb's version contains in-frame clones alone and is incomplete. Here the sample spans approximately 190,000 clones, 75% to 80% being singletons. The specimen was PBMCs. The receptors were gathered from a woman aged 25-40 years in good health and CMV-seropositive.

This rearrangement joins TRBV7-3 to TRBJ2-2; D is unresolved. Germline loops: CDR1 SGHTA, CDR2 FQGTGA. Deletions cut 5 bases from V and 4 bases from J, with 11 bases between. This CDR3 region has 14 residues. CDR3 in amino acids: CASSPDPGTGELFF. As DNA, the CDR3 is TGTGCCAGCAGCCCCGATCCCGGCACCGGGGAGCTGTTTTTT.

V gene TRBV7-8 combines with J gene TRBJ1-5; D is ambiguous. V was shortened by 4 bases and J by 7 bases, with 11 bases between the two germline ends. Germline V gene lookup returns CDR1 SGHVS and CDR2 FQNEAQ. The CDR3 length is 13 residues. In DNA form, the CDR3 reads TGTGCCAGCAGCTCCTACGGGTGGCAGCCCCAGCATTTT. Translating gives CASSSYGWQPQHF. Supplemented by reference TRBV7-8 and TRBJ1-5, the full variable domain reads GAGVSQSPRYKVAKRGQDVALRCDPISGHVSLFWYQQALGQGPEFLTYFQNEAQLDKSGLPSDRFFAERPEGSVSTLKIQRTQQEDSAVYLCASSSYGWQPQHFGDGTRLSIL.

The genes are TRBV11-2 and TRBJ1-2; D possibly corresponds to TRBD1 (6 bases). Between the trimmed V and J ends, which lost 5 bases and 8 bases, there was a span of 15 bases. This CDR3 has 13 amino acids. Germline V gives CDR1 SGHAT, CDR2 FQNNGV. This CDR3 reads CASSPQGIGGYTF. As DNA, the CDR3 is TGTGCCAGCAGCCCACAGGGTATAGGGGGCTACACCTTC.

This clone appeared a few times. CDR3 loop: CASRVSSGANVLTF. In DNA form, the CDR3 reads TGCGCCAGCCGGGTGAGCTCTGGGGCCAACGTCCTGACTTTC. V gene TRBV5-1 combines with J gene TRBJ2-6; D uncertain. This CDR3 spans 14 amino acids. The V end was cut by 7 bases, the J end by 0 bases, with 8 bases between. Germline V lookup: CDR1 SGHRS, CDR2 YFSETQ.

This sequence joins TRBV5-1 and TRBJ2-7, with 10 bases fitting TRBD1. The CDR3 contains 15 residues. The J segment lost 5 bases and the V segment lost 4 bases, leaving 9 bases of the junction unmatched. The germline V gene has CDR1 SGHRS and CDR2 YFSETQ. In DNA form, the CDR3 reads TGCGCCAGCAGCCCCGGGACAGGGGTATTGCACGAGCAGTACTTC. Protein product: CASSPGTGVLHEQYF.

The rearrangement joins TRBV10-3 to TRBJ2-5, with 7 bases that match TRBD2. V lost 6 bases, J lost 0 bases, and 4 bases stayed unmatched. CDR3 length: 14 amino acids. Germline lookup yields CDR1 ENHRY and CDR2 SYGVKD. The CDR3, as DNA: TGTGCCATCAGCATCGGGACTAACCAAGAGACCCAGTACTTC. Protein sequence: CAISIGTNQETQYF.

The chain recombines TRBV11-3 with TRBJ2-6, with TRBD2 matching 8 bases. The CDR3 sequence is 17 residues long. V trimming: 0 bases; J trimming: 0 bases; junction bases outside the gene matches: 1. CDR1 SGHNT and CDR2 YENEEA come from the germline V gene. The CDR3 sequence: CASSLDGGGSGANVLTF. Written as DNA, the CDR3 is TGTGCCAGCAGCTTAGACGGGGGGGGCTCTGGGGCCAACGTCCTGACTTTC.

The chain uses TRBV6-1 and TRBJ2-7, with TRBD1 matching over 8 bases. Germline V gene data show CDR1 as MNHNS and CDR2 as SASEGT. V lost 6 bases to trimming and J lost 3 bases; unmatched junction nucleotides: 10. The CDR3 contains 15 residues. The CDR3: CASSEQGQVRYEQYF. The DNA of the CDR3 is TGTGCCAGCAGCGAACAGGGACAGGTTCGCTACGAGCAGTACTTC.

The genes are TRBV30 and TRBJ2-5; 7 bases are shared with TRBD1. Germline V gene sequence: CDR1 GTSNPN, CDR2 SVGIG (reference sequence). V lost 2 bases, J lost 5 bases, and 11 bases stayed unmatched. CDR3 length: 15 amino acids. CDR3 protein: CAWSLPRQGWETQYF. The CDR3 coding sequence is TGTGCCTGGAGTCTGCCGAGACAGGGATGGGAGACCCAGTACTTC.

This rearrangement joins TRBV7-9 to TRBJ1-3, with unresolved D. Germline V gene lookup returns CDR1 SEHNR and CDR2 FQNEAQ (reference sequence). This CDR3 has 16 amino acids. The ends were cut back, 3 bases at V and 0 bases at J, with 12 bases in the middle. The CDR3 protein is CASSFPWASSGNTIYF. CDR3 DNA: TGTGCCAGCAGCTTTCCTTGGGCGAGCTCTGGAAACACCATATATTTT.

The CDR3 spells CAISQTGISYEQYF. CDR3 bases: TGTGCCATCAGCCAGACAGGGATATCCTACGAGCAGTACTTC. This chain links TRBV10-3 with TRBJ2-7, with 7 bases fitting TRBD1. From germline, CDR1 is ENHRY and CDR2 SYGVKD. The V segment lost 6 bases and the J segment 1 base; nucleotides outside the gene matches: 6. The CDR3 has 14 residues.

The CDR3 loop reads CAISEGQGKSGNTIYF. DNA of the CDR3: TGTGCCATCAGTGAGGGACAGGGAAAGTCTGGAAACACCATATATTTT. This sequence joins TRBV10-3 and TRBJ1-3; 8 bases line up with TRBD1. CDR3 length equals 16 residues. CDR1 and CDR2 from the germline V gene are ENHRY and SYGVKD. J gave up 1 base and V 2 bases, and 4 bases lay outside the gene matches.

This sequence joins TRBV29-1 and TRBJ2-1; perhaps TRBD2 as D (5 bases). Germline V CDR1 and CDR2: SQVTM, ANQGSEA. Trimming left V 3 bases short and J 0 bases short, with 12 bases between. The CDR3 sequence is 15 residues long. Written as DNA, the CDR3 is TGCAGCGTTGATGGTGGGAGAATCTCCTACAATGAGCAGTTCTTC. As protein: CSVDGGRISYNEQFF.

The chain couples TRBV6-6 to TRBJ1-2, with 7 bases identical to TRBD1. The length of the CDR3 is 14 residues. The germline gives CDR1 MNHNY, CDR2 SVGAGI (reference sequence). After removal of 6 bases from V and 6 bases from J, the junction contained 10 bases not matched to a gene. The CDR3 DNA reads as TGTGCCAGCAGCTTGAGGGGACAGTCTCATGGCTACACCTTC. Encoded protein: CASSLRGQSHGYTF.

The chain is built from TRBV9 and TRBJ2-5, with D unclear. The CDR3 has 15 amino acids. V was cut by 0 bases and J by 0 bases, with 9 bases left in between. Germline V gene sequence: CDR1 SGDLS, CDR2 YYNGEE. DNA for the CDR3: TGTGCCAGCAGCGTAGCCCCCGCGTACCAAGAGACCCAGTACTTC. It codes for CASSVAPAYQETQYF. The whole variable domain, remainder taken from reference TRBV9 and TRBJ2-5, is DSGVTQTPKHLITATGQRVTLRCSPRSGDLSVYWYQQSLDQGLQFLIQYYNGEERAKGNILERFSAQQFPDLHSELNLSSLELGDSALYFCASSVAPAYQETQYFGPGTRLLVL.

This clone was detected only a few times. The genes are TRBV6-5 and TRBJ1-2, with D possibly matching TRBD1 (5 bases). With 2 bases removed from V and 7 bases from J, the gap between germline ends came to 17 bases. CDR3 length: 15 residues. Looked up from germline, CDR1 is MNHEY and CDR2 is SVGAGI. The chain's CDR3 is CASSYASRGGGGYTF. The CDR3 bases are TGTGCCAGCAGTTACGCGTCGAGGGGCGGGGGTGGCTACACCTTC.

The chain has TRBV28 and TRBJ2-7; 8 bases are a match to TRBD1. This CDR3 comprises 15 residues. Germline loops: CDR1 MDHEN, CDR2 SYDVKM. J lost 0 bases, V lost 7 bases, and 8 bases had no gene match. The CDR3 region has the DNA TGTGCCAGCAACCCACGGGGACAGGCCTCCTACGAGCAGTACTTC. Translating gives CASNPRGQASYEQYF.

The chain is built from TRBV19 and TRBJ2-5, with D perhaps matching TRBD2 (6 bases). V was cut by 5 bases and J by 5 bases, with 18 bases left in between. Germline CDR1 and CDR2: LNHDA and SQIVND (reference sequence). The CDR3 consists of 15 residues. The CDR3 DNA follows: TGTGCCAGTAGTCAATCGGGAGTTAGTGTGGAGACCCAGTACTTC. Translation gives CASSQSGVSVETQYF.

This clone was detected once. The chain links TRBV7-9 to TRBJ1-6; 9 positions match TRBD1. Germline-derived CDR1 and CDR2 are SEHNR and FQNEAQ (reference sequence). The CDR3 covers 16 residues. Trimming cost V 6 bases and J 6 bases; bases outside gene matches: 9. This chain's CDR3 is CASSPGGTGTNSPLHF. Written as DNA, the CDR3 is TGTGCCAGCAGTCCCGGAGGGACAGGGACTAATTCACCCCTCCACTTT.

This chain links TRBV13 with TRBJ2-7; D not resolved. This CDR3 region has 11 residues. The germline V gene has CDR1 PRHDT and CDR2 FYEKMQ (reference sequence). V lost 0 bases, J lost 5 bases, and 2 bases lay in between. Here the CDR3 DNA reads TGTGCCAGCAGCTTAGGTAACGAGCAGTACTTC. Translating gives CASSLGNEQYF.

Only one count was recorded for this clone. The CDR3 DNA reads TGTGCCAGCAGCGTCGCTAGCGGAGTACCCTACGAGCAGTACTTC. It specifies CASSVASGVPYEQYF. This chain links TRBV9 with TRBJ2-7; 7 positions match TRBD2. V trimming: 2 bases; J trimming: 2 bases; junction bases outside the gene matches: 7. The CDR3 covers 15 residues. CDR1 and CDR2 (germline): SGDLS, YYNGEE.